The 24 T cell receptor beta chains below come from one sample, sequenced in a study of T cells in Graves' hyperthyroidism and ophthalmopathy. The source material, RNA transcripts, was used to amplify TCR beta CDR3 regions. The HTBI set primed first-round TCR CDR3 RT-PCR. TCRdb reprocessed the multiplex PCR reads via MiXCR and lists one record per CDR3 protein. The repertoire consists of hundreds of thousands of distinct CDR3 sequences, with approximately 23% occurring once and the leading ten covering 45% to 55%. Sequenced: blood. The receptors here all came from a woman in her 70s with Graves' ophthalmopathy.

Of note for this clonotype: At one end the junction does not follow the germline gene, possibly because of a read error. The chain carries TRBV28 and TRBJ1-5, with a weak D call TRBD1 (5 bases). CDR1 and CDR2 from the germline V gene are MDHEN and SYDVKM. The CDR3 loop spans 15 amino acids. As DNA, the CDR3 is TGTGCCTGCAGCGATGACAGAACGAGCAATCAGCCCCAGCATTTT. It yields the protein CACSDDRTSNQPQHF.

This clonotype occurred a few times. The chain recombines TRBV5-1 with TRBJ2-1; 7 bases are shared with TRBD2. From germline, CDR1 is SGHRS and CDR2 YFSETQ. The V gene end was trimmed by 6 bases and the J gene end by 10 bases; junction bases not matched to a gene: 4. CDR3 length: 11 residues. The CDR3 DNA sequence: TGCGCCAGCACGGGAGGAAGCGAGCAGTTCTTC. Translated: CASTGGSEQFF. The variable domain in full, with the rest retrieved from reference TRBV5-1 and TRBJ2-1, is KAGVTQTPRYLIKTRGQQVTLSCSPISGHRSVSWYQQTPGQGLQFLFEYFSETQRNKGNFPGRFSGRQFSNSRSEMNVSTLELGDSALYLCASTGGSEQFFGPGTRLTVL.

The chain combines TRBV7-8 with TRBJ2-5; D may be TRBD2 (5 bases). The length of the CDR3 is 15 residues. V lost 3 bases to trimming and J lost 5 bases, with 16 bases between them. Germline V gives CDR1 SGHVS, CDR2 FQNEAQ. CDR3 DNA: TGTGCCAGCAGCTTGGGATTGACGGGAAGGGAGACCCAGTACTTC. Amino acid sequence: CASSLGLTGRETQYF.

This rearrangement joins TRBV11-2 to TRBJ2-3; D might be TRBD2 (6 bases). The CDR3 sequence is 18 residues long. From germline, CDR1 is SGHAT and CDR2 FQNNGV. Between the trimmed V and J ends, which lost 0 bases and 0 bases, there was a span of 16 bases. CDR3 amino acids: CASSLDFRRLGSTDTQYF. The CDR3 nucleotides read TGTGCCAGCAGCTTAGATTTTAGGCGACTAGGTAGCACAGATACGCAGTATTTT.

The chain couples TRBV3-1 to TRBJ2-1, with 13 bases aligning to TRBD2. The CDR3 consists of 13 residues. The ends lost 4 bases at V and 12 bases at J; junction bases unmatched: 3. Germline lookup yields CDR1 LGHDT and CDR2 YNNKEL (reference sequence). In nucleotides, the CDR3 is TGTGCCAGCAGCCGGGGGACTAGCGGGACGCAGTTCTTC. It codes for CASSRGTSGTQFF.

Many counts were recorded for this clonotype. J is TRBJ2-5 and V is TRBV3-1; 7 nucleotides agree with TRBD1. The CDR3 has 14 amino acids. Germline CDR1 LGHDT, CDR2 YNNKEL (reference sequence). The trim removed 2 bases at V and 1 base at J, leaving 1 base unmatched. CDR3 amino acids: CASSQQGVQETQYF. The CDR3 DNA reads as TGTGCCAGCAGCCAACAGGGGGTCCAAGAGACCCAGTACTTC.

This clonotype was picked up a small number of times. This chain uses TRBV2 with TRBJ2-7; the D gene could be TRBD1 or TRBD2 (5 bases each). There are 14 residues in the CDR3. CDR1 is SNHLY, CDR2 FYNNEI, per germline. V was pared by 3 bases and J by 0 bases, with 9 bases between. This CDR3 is CASSEGEYSYEQYF. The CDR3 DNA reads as TGTGCCAGCAGTGAGGGGGAGTACTCCTACGAGCAGTACTTC.

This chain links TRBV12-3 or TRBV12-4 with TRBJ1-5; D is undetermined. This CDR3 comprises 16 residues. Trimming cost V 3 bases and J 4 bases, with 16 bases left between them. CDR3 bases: TGTGCCAGCAGTTTCGATGTCGGAGGGCGGAATCAGCCCCAGCATTTT. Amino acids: CASSFDVGGRNQPQHF.

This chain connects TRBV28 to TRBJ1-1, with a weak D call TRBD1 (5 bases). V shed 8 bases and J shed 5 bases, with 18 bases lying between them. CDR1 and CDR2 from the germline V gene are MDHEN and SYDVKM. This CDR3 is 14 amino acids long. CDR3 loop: CASGQTGRRTEAFF. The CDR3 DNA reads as TGTGCCAGCGGCCAAACGGGACGGCGAACTGAAGCTTTCTTT.

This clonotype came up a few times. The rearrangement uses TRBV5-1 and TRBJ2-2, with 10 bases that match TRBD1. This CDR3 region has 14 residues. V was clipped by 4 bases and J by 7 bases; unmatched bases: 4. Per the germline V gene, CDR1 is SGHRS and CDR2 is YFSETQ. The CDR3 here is CASSMDRGVGELFF. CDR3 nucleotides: TGCGCCAGCAGCATGGACAGGGGGGTCGGGGAGCTGTTTTTT.

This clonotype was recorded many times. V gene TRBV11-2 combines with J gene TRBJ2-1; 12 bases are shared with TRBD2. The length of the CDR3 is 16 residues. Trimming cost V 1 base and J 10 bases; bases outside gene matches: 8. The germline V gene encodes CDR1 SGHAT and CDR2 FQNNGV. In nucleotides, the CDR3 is TGTGCCAGCAGCTTAGTTCCCCGACTAGCGGGAGTGGAGCAGTTCTTC. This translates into CASSLVPRLAGVEQFF.

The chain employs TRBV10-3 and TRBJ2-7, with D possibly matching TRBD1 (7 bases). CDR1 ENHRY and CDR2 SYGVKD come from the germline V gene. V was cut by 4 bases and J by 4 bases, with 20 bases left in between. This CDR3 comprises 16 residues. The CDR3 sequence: CAISGGAGGLGYEQYF. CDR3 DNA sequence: TGTGCCATCAGTGGGGGGGCAGGGGGGCTCGGTTACGAGCAGTACTTC.

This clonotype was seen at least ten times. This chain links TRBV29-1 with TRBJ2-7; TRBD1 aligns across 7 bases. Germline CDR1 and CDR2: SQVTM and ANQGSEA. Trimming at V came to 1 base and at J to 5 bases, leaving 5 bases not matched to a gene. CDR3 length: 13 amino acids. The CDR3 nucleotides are TGCAGCGTTGAAGGACAAGGGGGCGACGAGCAGTACTTC. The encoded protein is CSVEGQGGDEQYF.

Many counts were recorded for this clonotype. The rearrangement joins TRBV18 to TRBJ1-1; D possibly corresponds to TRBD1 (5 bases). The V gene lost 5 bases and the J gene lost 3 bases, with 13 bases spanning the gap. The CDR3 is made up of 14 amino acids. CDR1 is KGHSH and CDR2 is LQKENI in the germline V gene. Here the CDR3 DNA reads TGTGCCAGCTCATCCCGGGGCAGGGACACTGAAGCTTTCTTT. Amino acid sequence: CASSSRGRDTEAFF.

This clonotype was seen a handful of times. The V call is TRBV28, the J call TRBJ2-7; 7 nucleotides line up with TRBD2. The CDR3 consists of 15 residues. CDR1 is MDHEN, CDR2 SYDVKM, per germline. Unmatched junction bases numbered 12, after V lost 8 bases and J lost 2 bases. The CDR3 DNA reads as TGTGCCAGCTCTACTGGGGGGGACGAGGCCTACGAGCAGTACTTC. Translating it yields CASSTGGDEAYEQYF.

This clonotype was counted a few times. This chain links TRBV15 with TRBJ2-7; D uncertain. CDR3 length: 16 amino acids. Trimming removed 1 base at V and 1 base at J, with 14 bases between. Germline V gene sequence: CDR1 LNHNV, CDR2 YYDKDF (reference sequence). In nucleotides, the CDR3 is TGTGCCACCAGCAGAGGTCTTCTACATCAATCCTACGAGCAGTACTTC. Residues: CATSRGLLHQSYEQYF.

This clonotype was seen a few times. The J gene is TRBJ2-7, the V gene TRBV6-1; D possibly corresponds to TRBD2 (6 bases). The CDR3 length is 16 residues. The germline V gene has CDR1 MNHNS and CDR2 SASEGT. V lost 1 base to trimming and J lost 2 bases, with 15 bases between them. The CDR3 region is CASSEDRNRRAYEQYF. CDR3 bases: TGTGCCAGCAGTGAAGATCGCAACAGGAGGGCCTACGAGCAGTACTTC.

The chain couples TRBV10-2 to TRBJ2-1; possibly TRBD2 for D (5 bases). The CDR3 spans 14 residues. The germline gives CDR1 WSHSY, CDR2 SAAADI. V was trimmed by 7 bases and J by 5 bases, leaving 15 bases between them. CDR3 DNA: TGCGCCAGCACCCCGGGGTCAACGAACAATGAGCAGTTCTTC. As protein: CASTPGSTNNEQFF.

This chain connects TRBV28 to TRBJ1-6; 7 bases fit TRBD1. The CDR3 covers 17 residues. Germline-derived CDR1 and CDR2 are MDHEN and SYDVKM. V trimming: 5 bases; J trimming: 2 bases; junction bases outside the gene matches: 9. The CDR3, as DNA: TGTGCCAGCAGTATTCGACAGGGAGGGACCTATAATTCACCCCTCCACTTT. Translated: CASSIRQGGTYNSPLHF. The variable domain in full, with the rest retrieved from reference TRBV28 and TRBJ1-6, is DVKVTQSSRYLVKRTGEKVFLECVQDMDHENMFWYRQDPGLGLRLIYFSYDVKMKEKGDIPEGYSVSREKKERFSLILESASTNQTSMYLCASSIRQGGTYNSPLHFGNGTRLTVT.

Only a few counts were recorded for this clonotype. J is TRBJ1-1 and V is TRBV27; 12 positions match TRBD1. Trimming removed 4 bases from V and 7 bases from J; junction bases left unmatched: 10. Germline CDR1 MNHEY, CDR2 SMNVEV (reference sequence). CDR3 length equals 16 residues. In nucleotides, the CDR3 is TGTGCCAGCAGTTCCCGGGACAGGGGGCTCGGAAATGAAGCTTTCTTT. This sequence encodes CASSSRDRGLGNEAFF.

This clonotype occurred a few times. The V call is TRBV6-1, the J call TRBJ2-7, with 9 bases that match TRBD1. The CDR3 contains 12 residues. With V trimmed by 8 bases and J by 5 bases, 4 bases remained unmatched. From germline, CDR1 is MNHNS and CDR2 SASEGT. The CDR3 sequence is CASHRGPDEQYF. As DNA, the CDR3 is TGTGCCAGCCACAGGGGGCCCGACGAGCAGTACTTC.

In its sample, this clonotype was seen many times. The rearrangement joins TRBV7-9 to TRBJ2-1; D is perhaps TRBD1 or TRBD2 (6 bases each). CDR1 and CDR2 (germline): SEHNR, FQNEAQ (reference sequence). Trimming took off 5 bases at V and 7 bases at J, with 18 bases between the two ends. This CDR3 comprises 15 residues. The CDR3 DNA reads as TGTGCCAGCAGCGAAGGGGGGTTGAGGGAGAATGAGCAGTTCTTC. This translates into CASSEGGLRENEQFF. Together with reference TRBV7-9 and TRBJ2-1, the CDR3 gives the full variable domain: DTGVSQNPRHKITKRGQNVTFRCDPISEHNRLYWYRQTLGQGPEFLTYFQNEAQLEKSRLLSDRFSAERPKGSFSTLEIQRTEQGDSAMYLCASSEGGLRENEQFFGPGTRLTVL.

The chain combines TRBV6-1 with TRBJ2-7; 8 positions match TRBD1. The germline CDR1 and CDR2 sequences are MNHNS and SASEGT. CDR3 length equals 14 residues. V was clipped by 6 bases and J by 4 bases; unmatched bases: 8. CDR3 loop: CASSLDTGGYEQYF. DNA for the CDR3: TGTGCCAGCAGCCTTGATACAGGGGGGTACGAGCAGTACTTC.

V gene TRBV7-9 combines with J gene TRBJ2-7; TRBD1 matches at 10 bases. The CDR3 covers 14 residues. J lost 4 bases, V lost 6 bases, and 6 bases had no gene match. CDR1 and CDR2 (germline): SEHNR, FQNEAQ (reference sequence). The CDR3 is CASSSDRGRYEQYF. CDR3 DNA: TGTGCCAGCAGTTCTGACAGGGGGCGATACGAGCAGTACTTC.